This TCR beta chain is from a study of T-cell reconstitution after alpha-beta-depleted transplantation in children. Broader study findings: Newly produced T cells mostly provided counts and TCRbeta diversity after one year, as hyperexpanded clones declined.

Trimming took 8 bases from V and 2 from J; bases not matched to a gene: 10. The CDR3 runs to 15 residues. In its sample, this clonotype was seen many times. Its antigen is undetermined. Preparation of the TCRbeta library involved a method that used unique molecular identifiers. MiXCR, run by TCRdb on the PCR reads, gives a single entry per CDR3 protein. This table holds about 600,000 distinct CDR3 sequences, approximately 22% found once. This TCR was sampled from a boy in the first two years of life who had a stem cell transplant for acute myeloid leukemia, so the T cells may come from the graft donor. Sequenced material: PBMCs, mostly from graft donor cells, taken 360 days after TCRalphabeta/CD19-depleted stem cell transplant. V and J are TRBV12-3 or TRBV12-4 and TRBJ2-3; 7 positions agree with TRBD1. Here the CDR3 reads CASALWDSTTDTQYF. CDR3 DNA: TGTGCCAGCGCCTTATGGGACAGCACCACAGATACGCAGTATTTT.